This T cell receptor beta chain was recorded in a study of T cell changes during pregnancy in multiple sclerosis. Data came from immunoSEQ multiplex PCR; TCRdb stores just in-frame clones and leaves some out. Of tens of thousands of clones in the sample, 91% were seen once. V lost 7 bases and J lost 1; bases outside the gene matches: 7. This CDR3 is built from 14 residues. The germline V gene has CDR1 GTSNPN and CDR2 SVGIG (reference sequence). The specimen comprised CD8+ T cells from peripheral blood mononuclear cells, sampled before pregnancy. The chain links TRBV30 to TRBJ2-3; TRBD1 matches 8 bases. The sequence came from a female donor with multiple sclerosis, enrolled in a pregnancy study. CDR3 DNA: TGTGCCTTGGAACAGGGGGTTGGCACAGATACGCAGTATTTT. As protein: CALEQGVGTDTQYF.